The next 6 T cell receptor beta chains were all read from a single sample in a study of T cell repertoires in cytomegalovirus infection. TCRdb re-derived calls from the reads in MiXCR, one entry per CDR3 protein. The sample has around 450,000 distinct CDR3 sequences, approximately 33% seen once; the top ten hold 12% to 15%. Sequencing was performed on PBMCs. The receptor set was obtained from a human donor in good health (CMV status not recorded). Some clones in this sample may be carry-over from other donors' samples.

The chain is built from TRBV28 and TRBJ1-5; TRBD1 is a possible D gene (6 bases). Trimming took 10 bases from V and 1 from J, leaving 17 bases between them. CDR1 and CDR2 from the germline V gene are MDHEN and SYDVKM. This CDR3 has 15 residues. CDR3 sequence reads: CATRAGGESNQPQHF. CDR3 nucleotide sequence: TGTGCCACCCGGGCGGGGGGCGAGAGCAATCAGCCCCAGCATTTT.

Comment on this clonotype: A much larger clonotype is one base distant, so this may be a read error. The rearrangement joins TRBV7-2 to TRBJ1-2; D gene unclear. CDR1 and CDR2 from the germline V gene are SGHTA and FQGNSA. This CDR3 spans 13 amino acids. The DNA of the CDR3 is TGTTCCAGCATCAAACAGCGTGCAAGTGGCTACACCTTC. It translates to CSSIKQRASGYTF.

This clonotype was counted ten times or more. This rearrangement joins TRBV7-6 to TRBJ2-2; D gene ambiguous. Germline assignment: CDR1 SGHVS and CDR2 FNYEAQ. V lost 5 bases and J 6 bases, leaving 7 bases between the germline ends. The CDR3 loop spans 12 amino acids. The CDR3 is CASSTSAGELFF. Here the CDR3 DNA reads TGTGCCAGCAGCACCTCTGCCGGGGAGCTGTTTTTT.

This clonotype was seen a few times. V usage is TRBV6-5 and J usage is TRBJ1-1; 7 nucleotides agree with TRBD1. The CDR3 sequence is 15 residues long. Germline lookup yields CDR1 MNHEY and CDR2 SVGAGI. Trimming cost V 0 bases and J 3 bases; bases outside gene matches: 4. The CDR3 bases are TGTGCCAGCAGTTACTCAGGGACAGCTCACACTGAAGCTTTCTTT. The encoded protein is CASSYSGTAHTEAFF.

The V and J genes are TRBV6-6 and TRBJ2-5; 14 bases are a match to TRBD2. CDR1 is MNHNY, CDR2 SVGAGI, per germline (reference sequence). V shed 8 bases, J shed 5 bases, and the junction held 13 bases outside the gene matches. The CDR3 length is 17 residues. CDR3 region: CASRSNGLAGGWETQYF. The CDR3 coding sequence is TGTGCCAGCCGGTCTAATGGACTAGCGGGGGGTTGGGAGACCCAGTACTTC.

This clonotype was found many times. The J gene is TRBJ1-2, the V gene TRBV6-6; 8 positions match TRBD1. CDR3 length: 15 residues. CDR1 MNHNY and CDR2 SVGAGI come from the germline V gene (reference sequence). Unmatched junction bases numbered 9, after V lost 6 bases and J lost 3 bases. The CDR3 is CASSSRTGKDYGYTF. The CDR3 region has the DNA TGTGCCAGCAGCTCTAGGACAGGGAAGGACTATGGCTACACCTTC.